The clone carrying this T cell receptor beta chain was picked up one time. The record originates from a study of blood T cell repertoires in COVID-19. Using immunoSEQ multiplex PCR, the repertoire was profiled, and TCRdb retains in-frame clones only, with some absent. The table lists around 150,000 clones, 92% of them singletons. Trimming stripped 5 bases from V and 5 bases from J, with 12 bases between. CDR3 length: 13 residues. Germline V gene data show CDR1 as SGHNT and CDR2 as YENEEA. The genes are TRBV11-3 and TRBJ1-1; D might be TRBD1 (6 bases). The specimen sequenced was peripheral blood. This TCR came from a man younger than 40 with COVID-19, enrolled during active disease. CDR3 sequence reads: CASSGGAGTEAFF. DNA for the CDR3: TGTGCCAGCAGCGGGGGGGCTGGAACTGAAGCTTTCTTT.